This T cell receptor (beta chain) appears in the sequencing data of a study of blood T cell repertoires in COVID-19. Germline V CDR1 and CDR2: SGHAT, FQNNGV. Trimming took 1 base from V and 4 from J; bases not matched to a gene: 3. The CDR3 spans 16 residues. Only in-frame clones appear in the TCRdb table, and some are missing; sequencing was by immunoSEQ multiplex PCR. This sample has 55,000 to 80,000 clones, with 82% found just once. Sequencing used peripheral blood. This clonotype originated in a human donor in a cohort sampled during active COVID-19. The chain links TRBV11-2 to TRBJ2-2, with 10 bases identical to TRBD1. The DNA for the CDR3 is TGTGCCAGCAGCTTAGGCGGGACAGGGGTCACCGGGGAGCTGTTTTTT. Translated, it gives CASSLGGTGVTGELFF.